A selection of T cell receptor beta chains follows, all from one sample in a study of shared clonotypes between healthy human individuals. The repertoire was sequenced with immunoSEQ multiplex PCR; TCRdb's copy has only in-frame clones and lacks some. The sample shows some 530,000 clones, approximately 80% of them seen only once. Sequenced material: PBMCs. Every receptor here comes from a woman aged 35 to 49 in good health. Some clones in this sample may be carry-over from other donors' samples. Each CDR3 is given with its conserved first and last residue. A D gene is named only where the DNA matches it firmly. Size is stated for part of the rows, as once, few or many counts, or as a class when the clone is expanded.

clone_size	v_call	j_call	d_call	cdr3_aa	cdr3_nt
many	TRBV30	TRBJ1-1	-	CAWAVGGATEAFF	TGTGCCTGGGCCGTCGGGGGGGCCACTGAAGCTTTCTTT
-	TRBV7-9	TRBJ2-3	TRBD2	CASSLFGGRDTQYF	TGTGCCAGCAGCTTATTTGGCGGGAGGGATACGCAGTATTTT
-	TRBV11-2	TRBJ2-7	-	CASSQRAAISYEQYF	TGTGCCAGCAGCCAACGAGCTGCTATCTCCTACGAGCAGTACTTC
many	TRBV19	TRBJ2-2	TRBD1	CASSGQGAVATGELFF	TGTGCCAGTAGTGGACAGGGGGCCGTTGCCACCGGGGAGCTGTTTTTT
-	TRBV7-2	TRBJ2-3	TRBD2	CASSLAGMTDTQYF	TGTGCCAGCAGCCTAGCGGGAATGACAGATACGCAGTATTTT
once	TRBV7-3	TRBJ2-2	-	CASSLAAPPNTGELFF	TGTGCCAGCAGCTTGGCCGCCCCCCCGAACACCGGGGAGCTGTTTTTT
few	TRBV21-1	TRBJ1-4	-	CASSKSEDKRRAANEKLFF	TGTGCCAGCAGCAAATCGGAAGACAAGAGACGGGCAGCTAATGAAAAACTGTTTTTT
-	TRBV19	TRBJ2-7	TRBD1	CASSTQGQGAYEQYF	TGTGCCAGTAGTACCCAGGGACAGGGGGCTTACGAGCAGTACTTC
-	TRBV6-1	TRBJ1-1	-	CASSGQKGMNTEAFF	TGTGCCAGCAGTGGGCAGAAGGGGATGAACACTGAAGCTTTCTTT
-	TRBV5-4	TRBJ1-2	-	CASSPQPNYGYTF	TGTGCCAGCAGCCCCCAACCAAACTATGGCTACACCTTC
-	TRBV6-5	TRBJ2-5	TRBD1	CASRLGQQETQYF	TGTGCCAGCAGATTGGGACAGCAAGAGACCCAGTACTTC
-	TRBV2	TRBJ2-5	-	CASRGLQETQYF	TGTGCCAGCCGCGGCCTGCAAGAGACCCAGTACTTC
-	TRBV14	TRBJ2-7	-	CASSRTQGGISYEQYF	TGTGCCAGCAGCCGGACACAAGGAGGGATCTCCTACGAGCAGTACTTC